The clone carrying this TCR beta chain is a singleton in its sample. The repertoire was sequenced with immunoSEQ multiplex PCR; TCRdb's copy has only in-frame clones and lacks some. Among about 240,000 clones listed, 85% to 90% were seen once. CDR3 size: 15 residues. Germline V gene sequence: CDR1 SGHRS, CDR2 YFSETQ. V shed 3 bases and J 0 bases; nucleotides not matched to a gene: 3. This sample was taken from a study of cytomegalovirus exposure and HLA in healthy donors. This sequence joins TRBV5-1 and TRBJ1-3, with 7 bases aligning to TRBD1. The TCR comes from a young man in good health and CMV-seronegative. Sequenced input: PBMCs. The CDR3 reads CASSSRGSSGNTIYF. DNA of the CDR3: TGCGCCAGCAGCTCCAGGGGGAGCTCTGGAAACACCATATATTTT.